The rows below give T cell receptor beta chains drawn from one sample of a study of blood T cell repertoires in COVID-19. Repertoires were generated with immunoSEQ multiplex PCR, while TCRdb's copy carries only in-frame clones and drops some. Of 150,000 to 200,000 clones listed, 82% were seen once; the top ten hold approximately 7.8%. Sequences were obtained from peripheral blood. The receptors derive from a woman aged 55-70 years with COVID-19, enrolled during active disease. CDR3s include the opening cysteine and the closing phenylalanine or tryptophan. The order of the fields is J gene, D gene, V gene, clone size, CDR3 DNA, CDR3 protein. D genes are given only for firm matches. Clone sizes are given selectively: once, few, many, or a class where the clone is expanded.

>TRBJ1-5|-|TRBV5-8|-
TGTGCCAGCAGCTTGGGCACAGGGAAAAATCAGCCCCAGCATTTT
CASSLGTGKNQPQHF
>TRBJ2-1|TRBD2|TRBV3-1/TRBV3-2|few
TGTGCCAGCAGCCAGGGGGGACTAGCGGGAGGGCCGTTCTTC
CASSQGGLAGGPFF
>TRBJ2-5|TRBD1|TRBV9|once
TGTGCCAGCAGCCCAACGGGACAGTCGGAGACCCAGTACTTC
CASSPTGQSETQYF
>TRBJ1-5|-|TRBV7-8|-
TGTGCCAGCAGCCAGACGGGTAGCAATCAGCCCCAGCATTTT
CASSQTGSNQPQHF
>TRBJ1-1|TRBD1|TRBV19|-
TGTGCCAGTAGGATACGGGGACAGGGGCAGGCTCCCAACACTGAAGCTTTCTTT
CASRIRGQGQAPNTEAFF
>TRBJ2-1|TRBD2|TRBV30|-
TGTGCCTGGAGCCGGGGACTAGCGGGAGTGGGGCAGTTCTTC
CAWSRGLAGVGQFF
>TRBJ2-1|TRBD2|TRBV13|-
TGTGCCAGCAGCTCCAGCGGGGGGGCCCTTGGAGAGCAGTTCTTC
CASSSSGGALGEQFF
>TRBJ2-7|-|TRBV2|-
TGTGCCAGCAGTGACAGGGGTTCCTACGAGCAGTACTTC
CASSDRGSYEQYF
>TRBJ2-6|-|TRBV5-1|few
TGCGCCAGCAGCCAACAGACACTTGGGGCCAACGTCCTGACTTTC
CASSQQTLGANVLTF
>TRBJ2-1|-|TRBV7-8|-
TGTGCCAGCAAACCCTGGGGCGGGACAGAGGTGAATGAGCAGTTCTTC
CASKPWGGTEVNEQFF
>TRBJ2-1|TRBD2|TRBV6-5|-
TGTGCCAGCAGTAAGACTAGCGGGAGTACGTTCTTC
CASSKTSGSTFF
>TRBJ1-2|-|TRBV28|-
TGTGCCAGCAGTTTGAATGGGGCCGGCTATGGCTACACCTTC
CASSLNGAGYGYTF
>TRBJ1-1|-|TRBV11-2|-
TGTGCCAGCAGTGTGGGGGCGACGAGTAACACTGAAGCTTTCTTT
CASSVGATSNTEAFF
>TRBJ1-3|-|TRBV10-3|-
TGTGCCATCGGATCTTGGGGGGGTGCTGGAAACACCATATATTTT
CAIGSWGGAGNTIYF
>TRBJ2-2|TRBD2|TRBV7-3|-
TGTGCCAGCAGCTCGGCGGCTAGCGGAAACACCGGGGAGCTGTTTTTT
CASSSAASGNTGELFF
>TRBJ1-1|-|TRBV29-1|-
TGCAGCGTTACATCGTGGGGGGGACCGTCGAACACTGAAGCTTTCTTT
CSVTSWGGPSNTEAFF
>TRBJ1-1|-|TRBV28|once
TGTGCCAGCAGTTCTGGACAGAACACTGAAGCTTTCTTT
CASSSGQNTEAFF
>TRBJ1-5|-|TRBV28|-
TGTGCCAGCAGTCCAGGCCCCATGGGGGGGCAGCAGCCCCAGCATTTT
CASSPGPMGGQQPQHF
>TRBJ1-5|TRBD1|TRBV19|few
TGTGCCAGTAGCCCGGACAGGGATCAGCCCCAGCATTTT
CASSPDRDQPQHF
>TRBJ1-1|-|TRBV6-5|-
TGTGCCAGCAGTCGCCCAGGGAAGGGAGCTTTCTTT
CASSRPGKGAFF
>TRBJ2-2|TRBD1|TRBV15|once
TGTGCCAGCCGTACAGGGGGCTACACCGGGGAGCTGTTTTTT
CASRTGGYTGELFF
>TRBJ1-4|TRBD1|TRBV5-6|few
TGTGCCAGCAGTCTGGCTGGGACAGGGAATGAAAAACTGTTTTTT
CASSLAGTGNEKLFF
>TRBJ2-2|TRBD2|TRBV5-6|-
TGTGCCAGCAGCTTGGGGATTCGGGGTAGCGGGGGCATGAAGCTGTTTTTT
CASSLGIRGSGGMKLFF
>TRBJ1-1|-|TRBV29-1|-
TGCAGCAGCGGTTGGGGCACTGAAGCTTTCTTT
CSSGWGTEAFF
>TRBJ1-5|TRBD1|TRBV12-5|-
TGTGCTAGTGGTTTGCCCCCACGGGGACAGGCTGCTCAGCCCCAGCATTTT
CASGLPPRGQAAQPQHF
>TRBJ1-2|-|TRBV3-1/TRBV3-2|-
TGTGCCAGCAGCCGACGACAGTGGGTGGATGGCTACACCTTC
CASSRRQWVDGYTF
>TRBJ2-5|-|TRBV5-4|once
TGTGCCAGCAGCTTGGGGACCAGGGGAGCGCAGACCCAGTACTTC
CASSLGTRGAQTQYF
>TRBJ1-2|-|TRBV12-3/TRBV12-4|-
TGTGCCAGCAGTGGGGCCGGAAACTATGGCTACACCTTC
CASSGAGNYGYTF
>TRBJ1-1|-|TRBV19|-
TGTGCCAGTATGGAGCGCAGAGGCAGGGTTGAAGCTTTCTTT
CASMERRGRVEAFF